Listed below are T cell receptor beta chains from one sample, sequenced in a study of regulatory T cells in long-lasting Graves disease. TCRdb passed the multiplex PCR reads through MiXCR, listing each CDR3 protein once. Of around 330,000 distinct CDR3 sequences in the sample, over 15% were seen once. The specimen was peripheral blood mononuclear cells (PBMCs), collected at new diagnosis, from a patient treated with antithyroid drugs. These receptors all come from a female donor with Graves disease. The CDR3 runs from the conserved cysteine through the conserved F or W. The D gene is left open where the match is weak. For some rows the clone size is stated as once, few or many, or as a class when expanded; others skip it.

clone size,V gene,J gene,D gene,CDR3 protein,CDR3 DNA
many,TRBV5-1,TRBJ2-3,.,CASKGSGTSTDTQYF,TGCGCCAGCAAAGGTTCGGGGACTAGCACAGATACGCAGTATTTT
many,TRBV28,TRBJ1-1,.,CASTTGWAGPHLNTEAFF,TGTGCCAGCACCACGGGCTGGGCAGGACCCCACTTGAACACTGAAGCTTTCTTT
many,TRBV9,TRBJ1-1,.,CASSVAEGGEAFF,TGTGCCAGCAGCGTAGCAGAGGGCGGTGAAGCTTTCTTT
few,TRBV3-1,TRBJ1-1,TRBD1,CASSLDRDRVEDTEAFF,TGTGCCAGCAGCTTAGATCGGGACAGGGTGGAGGACACTGAAGCTTTCTTT
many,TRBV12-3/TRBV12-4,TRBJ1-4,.,CASRYRATNEKLFF,TGTGCCAGCAGATACAGGGCAACTAATGAAAAACTGTTTTTT
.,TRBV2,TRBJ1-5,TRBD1,CASSEQGALVGQPQHF,TGTGCCAGCAGTGAACAGGGGGCGCTTGTCGGTCAGCCCCAGCATTTT
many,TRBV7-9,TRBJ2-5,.,CASSSTGLQETQYF,TGTGCCAGCAGCTCGACAGGACTCCAAGAGACCCAGTACTTC
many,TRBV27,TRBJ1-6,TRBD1,CASSLGQKYNSPLHF,TGTGCCAGCAGTCTGGGACAGAAATATAATTCACCCCTCCACTTT
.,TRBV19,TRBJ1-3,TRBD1,CASSIGLQGKSGNTIYF,TGTGCCAGTAGTATAGGCCTACAGGGGAAATCTGGAAACACCATATATTTT
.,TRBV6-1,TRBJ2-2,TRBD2,CASSPLGGGDAGELFF,TGTGCCAGCAGCCCCCTTGGGGGGGGAGATGCCGGGGAGCTGTTTTTT
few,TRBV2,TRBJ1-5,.,CASSPQGTQPQHF,TGTGCCAGCAGCCCGCAGGGGACTCAGCCCCAGCATTTT
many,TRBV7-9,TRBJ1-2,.,CASSPLDPNYGYTF,TGTGCCAGCAGCCCCCTCGACCCTAACTATGGCTACACCTTC
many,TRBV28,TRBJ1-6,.,CASRASSYNSPLHF,TGTGCCAGCAGGGCTAGCTCCTATAATTCACCCCTCCACTTT
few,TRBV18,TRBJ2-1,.,CASSPTTNVYVEQFF,TGTGCCAGCTCACCGACGACAAACGTCTATGTGGAGCAGTTCTTC
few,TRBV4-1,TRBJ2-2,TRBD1,CASSTGQGAGELFF,TGCGCCAGCAGCACGGGACAGGGGGCCGGGGAGCTGTTTTTT
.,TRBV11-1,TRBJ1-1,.,CASSLPGESEAFF,TGTGCCAGCAGCTTACCCGGCGAAAGTGAAGCTTTCTTT
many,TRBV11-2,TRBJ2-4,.,CASSGKPTANIQYF,TGTGCCAGCAGCGGGAAACCTACGGCAAACATTCAGTACTTC
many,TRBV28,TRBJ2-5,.,CASSSTGGAKPQETQYF,TGTGCCAGCAGTTCCACTGGGGGTGCCAAGCCGCAAGAGACCCAGTACTTC
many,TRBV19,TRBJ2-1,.,CASSVADGGDEQFF,TGTGCCAGCAGCGTCGCAGACGGGGGCGATGAGCAGTTCTTC
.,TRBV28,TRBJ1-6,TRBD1,CASTSTGTGCSPLHF,TGTGCCAGCACCTCGACCGGGACAGGATGTTCACCCCTCCACTTT
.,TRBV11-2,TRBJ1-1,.,CASSHGWGANTEAFF,TGTGCCAGCAGCCATGGCTGGGGAGCAAACACTGAAGCTTTCTTT
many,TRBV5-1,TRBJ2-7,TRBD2,CASSWGGADSYEQYF,TGCGCCAGCAGCTGGGGAGGGGCTGATTCCTACGAGCAGTACTTC
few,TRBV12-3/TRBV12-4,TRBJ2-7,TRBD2,CASSLQTSGSRRVQYF,TGTGCCAGCAGTTTACAGACTAGCGGGAGTCGCCGGGTTCAGTACTTC
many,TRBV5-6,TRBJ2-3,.,CASSSLMVPTDTQYF,TGTGCCAGCAGCTCACTCATGGTGCCAACAGATACGCAGTATTTT
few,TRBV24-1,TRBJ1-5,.,CATSQSGGFNNQPQHF,TGTGCCACCAGTCAAAGTGGGGGATTTAACAATCAGCCCCAGCATTTT
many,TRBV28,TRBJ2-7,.,CASSPGHDYEQYF,TGTGCCAGCAGTCCGGGACATGACTACGAGCAGTACTTC
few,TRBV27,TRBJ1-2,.,CASSSLSQAVYGYTF,TGTGCCAGCAGTTCCCTCTCTCAGGCGGTATATGGCTACACCTTC
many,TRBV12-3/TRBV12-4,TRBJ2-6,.,CASTGTSSGANVLTF,TGTGCCAGCACGGGCACTTCTTCTGGGGCCAACGTCCTGACTTTC
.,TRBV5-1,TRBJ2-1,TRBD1,CASSSTGGADNEQFF,TGCGCCAGCAGCTCGACAGGGGGCGCCGACAATGAGCAGTTCTTC
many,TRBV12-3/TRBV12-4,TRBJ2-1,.,CASARTSLGIGNEQFF,TGTGCCAGCGCCCGGACCTCCCTGGGGATAGGGAATGAGCAGTTCTTC
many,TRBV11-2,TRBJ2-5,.,CASKPGQETQYF,TGTGCCAGCAAGCCGGGACAAGAGACCCAGTACTTC
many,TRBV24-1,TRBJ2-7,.,CATSPVYEQYF,TGTGCCACCAGTCCTGTCTACGAGCAGTACTTC
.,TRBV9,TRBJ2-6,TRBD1,CASSVLQPGQGAGANVLTF,TGTGCCAGCAGCGTACTCCAACCGGGACAGGGGGCTGGGGCCAACGTCCTGACTTTC
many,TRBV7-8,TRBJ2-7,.,CASSSGPWDEQYF,TGTGCCAGCAGCTCAGGACCCTGGGACGAGCAGTACTTC
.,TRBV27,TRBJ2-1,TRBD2,CASTQVGTSGRTYNEQFF,TGTGCCAGCACTCAGGTCGGGACTAGCGGGAGGACCTACAATGAGCAGTTCTTC
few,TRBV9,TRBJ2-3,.,CASSVEGRSTDTQYF,TGTGCCAGCAGCGTAGAAGGCAGGAGCACAGATACGCAGTATTTT
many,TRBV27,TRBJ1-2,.,CASSSARGRGYGYTF,TGTGCCAGCAGTTCCGCCCGGGGACGGGGCTATGGCTACACCTTC
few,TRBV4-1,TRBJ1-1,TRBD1,CASSQGILRDRKAFF,TGCGCCAGCAGCCAAGGGATCTTGCGGGACAGGAAAGCTTTCTTT
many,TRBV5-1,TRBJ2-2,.,CASSFDGGWTNTGELFF,TGCGCCAGCAGTTTTGACGGAGGGTGGACGAACACCGGGGAGCTGTTTTTT
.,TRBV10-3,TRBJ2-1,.,CAISHPPGAHNEQFF,TGTGCCATCAGCCACCCCCCTGGGGCACACAATGAGCAGTTCTTC
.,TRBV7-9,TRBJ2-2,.,CASSLAGRRTGELFF,TGTGCCAGCAGCTTAGCGGGGAGGAGGACCGGGGAGCTGTTTTTT
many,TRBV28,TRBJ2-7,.,CASSFADQLAYEQYF,TGTGCCAGCAGCTTTGCGGACCAACTAGCCTACGAGCAGTACTTC
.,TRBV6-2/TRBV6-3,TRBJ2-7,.,CASSYVPPGAGVTHEQYF,TGTGCCAGCAGTTACGTCCCCCCGGGGGCGGGGGTGACGCACGAGCAGTACTTC
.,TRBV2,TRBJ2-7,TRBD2,CASSPAGEGPYEQYF,TGTGCCAGCAGTCCTGCGGGAGAAGGGCCCTACGAGCAGTACTTC
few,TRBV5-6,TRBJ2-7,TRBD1,CASSLMDRGGHEQYF,TGTGCCAGCAGCTTGATGGACAGGGGGGGACACGAGCAGTACTTC